This entry lists 8 T cell receptor beta chains sequenced from one sample in a study of identical twins. Each CDR3 protein gets one entry after TCRdb re-called the 5' RACE reads with MiXCR. The profile shows hundreds of thousands of distinct CDR3 sequences, 8.6% of them singletons. The same data also contributed to another study, on yellow fever vaccine responses in identical twins.

Sequencing was carried out using PBMCs. The receptors stem from a woman aged 18-30 years in good health.

This clonotype was recorded at least ten times. This chain connects TRBV29-1 to TRBJ2-5, with D possibly being TRBD1 or TRBD2 (6 bases each). From germline, CDR1 is SQVTM and CDR2 ANQGSEA. This CDR3 region has 15 residues. V was trimmed by 8 bases and J by 2 bases, leaving 21 bases between them. The CDR3 DNA is TGCAGCACCGGGGGCAGGGTATACAGACAAGAGACCCAGTACTTC. Translated: CSTGGRVYRQETQYF.

This clonotype came up many times. This chain joins TRBV7-3 and TRBJ2-1; D call uncertain. Trimming left V 5 bases short and J 5 bases short, with 10 bases between. This CDR3 comprises 13 residues. Per the germline V gene, CDR1 is SGHTA and CDR2 is FQGTGA. The DNA of the CDR3 is TGTGCCAGCAGCGCCGACCAGCACAATGAGCAGTTCTTC. Protein product: CASSADQHNEQFF.

This clonotype has only a few counts. J is TRBJ2-7 and V is TRBV11-2; 11 bases line up with TRBD2. Trimming cost V 2 bases and J 4 bases; bases outside gene matches: 7. Germline V gene lookup returns CDR1 SGHAT and CDR2 FQNNGV. The CDR3 is made up of 16 amino acids. The DNA of the CDR3 is TGTGCCAGCAGCTTATTGGGGGCTAGCGGGAGGTACGAGCAGTACTTC. Amino acids: CASSLLGASGRYEQYF.

This chain links TRBV4-3 with TRBJ2-7; D unresolved. Germline CDR1 reads LGHNA; CDR2 reads YSLEER. Trimming cost V 0 bases and J 6 bases, with 15 bases left between them. The CDR3 has 15 amino acids. The CDR3 region has the DNA TGCGCCAGCAGCCAAGATTGGCAAGTCTGGGGCGAGCAGTACTTC. Its translation: CASSQDWQVWGEQYF.

This chain joins TRBV11-2 and TRBJ2-1; 8 bases map to TRBD2. Germline lookup yields CDR1 SGHAT and CDR2 FQNNGV. The V and J ends lost 5 bases and 7 bases, in that order; junction bases with no gene match: 13. The CDR3 consists of 16 residues. The CDR3 is CASSTPSAGGENEQFF. In DNA, the CDR3 is TGTGCCAGCAGCACCCCTAGCGCCGGGGGGGAGAATGAGCAGTTCTTC.

The V call is TRBV4-3, the J call TRBJ2-5; a possible D gene is TRBD2 (6 bases). Germline V lookup: CDR1 LGHNA, CDR2 YSLEER. V lost 5 bases and J 5 bases, leaving 12 bases between the germline ends. The CDR3 sequence is 13 residues long. CDR3: CASSTSGRETQYF. CDR3 nucleotide sequence: TGCGCCAGCAGCACTTCAGGGAGGGAGACCCAGTACTTC.

In its sample, this clonotype was seen many times. The chain joins TRBV2 to TRBJ2-3, with 7 positions matching TRBD2. Losses at the gene ends were 4 bases for V and 0 bases for J; bases not matched to a gene: 1. CDR3 length: 14 amino acids. Germline CDR1 SNHLY, CDR2 FYNNEI. The CDR3 here is CASSAGGSTDTQYF. CDR3 in DNA: TGTGCCAGCAGTGCCGGGGGGAGCACAGATACGCAGTATTTT.

This clonotype was seen a handful of times. The rearrangement joins TRBV5-1 to TRBJ1-1; the D is unclear. V was pared by 7 bases and J by 2 bases, with 15 bases between. This CDR3 is built from 14 residues. Per germline, CDR1 SGHRS and CDR2 YFSETQ. The CDR3 DNA follows: TGCGCCAGCCATCCTCCGGCGGGAAACACTGAAGCTTTCTTT. Its translation is CASHPPAGNTEAFF.